Here is one TCR beta chain with its context. Its cognate antigen is unknown. After pathologic assessment, macro-dissection selected premalignant or tumor cells for extraction. This CDR3 contains 16 residues. After removal of 0 bases from V and 4 bases from J, the junction contained 4 bases not matched to a gene. CDR1 KGHSH and CDR2 LQKENI come from the germline V gene. The method was immunoSEQ multiplex PCR; TCRdb's version includes in-frame clones alone and lacks a portion of them. Of approximately 4,500 clones in the sample, 87% are singletons; the top ten hold about 3.7%. The source of the sample is a study of immune evolution from preneoplasia to lung adenocarcinoma. Study summary: HLA loss of heterozygosity: approximately 7.5% AIS, around 16% MIA, roughly 30% ADC, none AAH.

The study, taken as a whole, reports: Top clone frequencies peaked in normal lung, apparently declining through invasive adenocarcinoma.

The sequenced sample was FFPE invasive lung adenocarcinoma tissue. The TCR comes from a person aged 45 to 60 with lung adenocarcinoma. The V and J genes are TRBV18 and TRBJ1-2; 11 bases are a match to TRBD1. Written as DNA, the CDR3 is TGTGCCAGCTCACCACCGGGACAGGGGGGAGGCTATGGCTACACCTTC. Its translation: CASSPPGQGGGYGYTF. The whole variable domain, remainder taken from reference TRBV18 and TRBJ1-2, is NAGVMQNPRHLVRRRGQEARLRCSPMKGHSHVYWYRQLPEEGLKFMVYLQKENIIDESGMPKERFSAEFPKEGPSILRIQQVVRGDSAAYFCASSPPGQGGGYGYTFGSGTRLTVV.